This entry lists 30 T cell receptor beta chains sequenced from one sample in a study of cytomegalovirus exposure and HLA in healthy donors. Primers included in the PCR were 60 Vbeta and 13 Jbeta primers. The protocol was immunoSEQ multiplex PCR, while the TCRdb copy is restricted to in-frame clones and leaves out a portion. The table includes 150,000 to 200,000 clones, about three quarters detected once. The material sequenced was PBMCs. These receptors came from a woman aged 45-60 years in good health and CMV-seropositive.

The CDR3 loop reads CASSQLGGSTDTQYF. The CDR3 DNA is TGTGCCAGCAGTCAACTAGGGGGCTCGACAGATACGCAGTATTTT. This chain connects TRBV27 to TRBJ2-3; 7 nucleotides match TRBD1. The CDR3 extends over 15 amino acids. With 5 bases clipped from V and 3 bases from J, the junction kept 8 bases outside the gene matches. The germline gives CDR1 MNHEY, CDR2 SMNVEV (reference sequence).

The gene calls are TRBV7-2 and TRBJ1-6; TRBD1 aligns across 9 bases. With V trimmed by 5 bases and J by 8 bases, 7 bases remained unmatched. The germline gives CDR1 SGHTA, CDR2 FQGNSA. The CDR3 has 15 amino acids. CDR3 loop: CASSPQGAYDSPLHF. As DNA, the CDR3 is TGTGCCAGCAGCCCACAGGGGGCTTATGATTCACCCCTCCACTTT.

The chain carries TRBV6-6 and TRBJ2-7, with TRBD1 matching over 7 bases. Germline V gives CDR1 MNHNY, CDR2 SVGAGI (reference sequence). With 5 bases clipped from V and 3 bases from J, the junction kept 4 bases outside the gene matches. This CDR3 contains 13 residues. CDR3 in amino acids: CASSGQVGYEQYF. The CDR3, as DNA: TGTGCCAGCAGTGGACAGGTGGGCTACGAGCAGTACTTC.

The chain joins TRBV6-1 to TRBJ2-7, with 8 positions matching TRBD2. CDR3 length equals 14 residues. Germline V gives CDR1 MNHNS, CDR2 SASEGT. Trimming took 2 bases from V and 3 from J; bases not matched to a gene: 3. CDR3 nucleotide sequence: TGTGCCAGCAGTGAACAAGGGACTAGCTACGAGCAGTACTTC. Translating gives CASSEQGTSYEQYF.

The rearrangement links TRBV4-3 to TRBJ2-2, with D unresolved. Germline V lookup: CDR1 LGHNA, CDR2 YSLEER. The CDR3 is 16 amino acids. V gave up 1 base and J gave up 5 bases, with 14 bases separating them. The CDR3 DNA follows: TGCGCCAGCAGCCAAGCGGTTACTTACCGGACCGGGGAGCTGTTTTTT. This encodes CASSQAVTYRTGELFF.

The V and J genes are TRBV5-4 and TRBJ1-2; D is undetermined. The CDR3 extends over 13 amino acids. V was pared by 2 bases and J by 1 base, with 6 bases between. The germline V gene encodes CDR1 SGHNT and CDR2 YYREEE (reference sequence). The DNA of the CDR3 is TGTGCCAGCAGCTTTGAGGGTAACTATGGCTACACCTTC. Translating gives CASSFEGNYGYTF.

The gene calls are TRBV5-1 and TRBJ1-2, with TRBD1 matching 7 bases. Germline CDR1 is SGHRS and CDR2 is YFSETQ. J gave up 5 bases and V 0 bases, and 4 bases lay outside the gene matches. There are 14 residues in the CDR3. The CDR3 sequence is CASSLGQGVYGYTF. The CDR3 DNA is TGCGCCAGCAGCTTGGGGCAGGGGGTATATGGCTACACCTTC.

The chain joins TRBV2 to TRBJ2-1; D uncertain. Germline CDR1 and CDR2: SNHLY and FYNNEI. The CDR3 sequence is 14 residues long. The V gene lost 2 bases and the J gene lost 3 bases, with 8 bases spanning the gap. The CDR3 DNA follows: TGTGCCAGCAGTGAAAATCCCGGCTACAATGAGCAGTTCTTC. This translates into CASSENPGYNEQFF. The variable domain in full, completed from reference TRBV2 and TRBJ2-1, reads EPEVTQTPSHQVTQMGQEVILRCVPISNHLYFYWYRQILGQKVEFLVSFYNNEISEKSEIFDDQFSVERPDGSNFTLKIRSTKLEDSAMYFCASSENPGYNEQFFGPGTRLTVL.

A remark on this clone: The junction departs from the called germline gene at one end, perhaps through a read error. V and J are TRBV15 and TRBJ1-1, with a possible D match to TRBD1 (6 bases). CDR3 size: 14 residues. Germline values: CDR1 LNHNV, CDR2 YYDKDF (reference sequence). The chain's CDR3 is CATSREPRDTEAFF. The CDR3 DNA reads TGTGCCACCAGCAGAGAGCCCCGGGACACGGAAGCTTTCTTT. The variable domain in full, completed from reference TRBV15 and TRBJ1-1, reads DAMVIQNPRYQVTQFGKPVTLSCSQTLNHNVMYWYQQKSSQAPKLLFHYYDKDFNNEADTPDNFQSRRPNTSFCFLDIRSPGLGDTAMYLCATSREPRDTEAFFGQGTRLTVV.

Turning to this clone: One junction end does not reproduce the germline sequence, and a read error may be involved. The rearrangement uses TRBV25-1 and TRBJ1-1, with D maybe TRBD1 (6 bases). The CDR3 runs to 14 residues. The germline CDR1 and CDR2 sequences are MGHDK and SYGVNS. The CDR3 DNA reads TGTGTCAGCAGTGCACAGGGCATGAACACTGAAGCTTTCTTT. This gives the protein CVSSAQGMNTEAFF.

The gene calls are TRBV5-1 and TRBJ1-4; D gene ambiguous. Per the germline V gene, CDR1 is SGHRS and CDR2 is YFSETQ. V was clipped by 5 bases and J by 0 bases, with 8 bases between them. The CDR3 has 14 amino acids. In DNA, the CDR3 is TGCGCCAGCAGTAAACAGTCAACTAATGAAAAACTGTTTTTT. The encoded protein is CASSKQSTNEKLFF.

This sequence joins TRBV27 and TRBJ2-3; maybe TRBD2 (5 bases). CDR3 length: 14 residues. Trimming left V 2 bases short and J 2 bases short, with 8 bases between. Germline values: CDR1 MNHEY, CDR2 SMNVEV (reference sequence). CDR3 amino acids: CASSLRLPTDTQYF. The CDR3 bases are TGTGCCAGCAGTTTACGACTACCCACAGATACGCAGTATTTT.

The V and J genes are TRBV10-3 and TRBJ1-5; D may be TRBD1 (6 bases). Germline loops: CDR1 ENHRY, CDR2 SYGVKD. The ends were cut back, 5 bases at V and 0 bases at J, with 17 bases in the middle. This CDR3 is built from 17 residues. The CDR3 region is CAISSREGGFSNQPQHF. As DNA, the CDR3 is TGTGCCATCAGTTCGAGGGAGGGGGGATTTAGCAATCAGCCCCAGCATTTT.

This clone was seen only a few times. V is TRBV7-2 and J is TRBJ1-6, with D possibly matching TRBD1 (6 bases). Trimming took off 3 bases at V and 10 bases at J, with 16 bases between the two ends. CDR1 is SGHTA and CDR2 is FQGNSA in the germline V gene. The CDR3 is 15 amino acids. This CDR3 reads CASSLGRGGLSPLHF. In DNA form, the CDR3 reads TGTGCCAGCAGCTTGGGACGGGGGGGCCTATCACCCCTCCACTTT.

This chain connects TRBV28 to TRBJ2-2, with D possibly being TRBD1 (6 bases). The CDR3 is 15 residues long. Trimming removed 2 bases from V and 4 bases from J, with 11 bases in between. In germline, CDR1 is MDHEN, CDR2 SYDVKM. The DNA of the CDR3 is TGTGCCAGCAGTTTAACAGGGTCGGGCACCGGGGAGCTGTTTTTT. It specifies CASSLTGSGTGELFF.

This sequence joins TRBV11-2 and TRBJ2-7, with TRBD2 matching over 12 bases. Germline CDR1 reads SGHAT; CDR2 reads FQNNGV. The CDR3 loop spans 18 amino acids. After removal of 2 bases from V and 0 bases from J, the junction contained 8 bases not matched to a gene. CDR3 sequence reads: CASSLLAGGPSSSYEQYF. The CDR3 nucleotides read TGTGCCAGCAGCTTACTAGCGGGGGGGCCGTCGAGCTCCTACGAGCAGTACTTC.

This clone occurred once. The V and J genes are TRBV2 and TRBJ1-2, with a weak D call TRBD1 (6 bases). Germline CDR1 and CDR2: SNHLY and FYNNEI. This CDR3 has 13 residues. V gave up 9 bases and J gave up 4 bases, with 15 bases separating them. CDR3 nucleotide sequence: TGTGCCAGTGAGGGGGGGCGCAGCTATGGCTACACCTTC. Its translation: CASEGGRSYGYTF.

The rearrangement joins TRBV2 to TRBJ1-2; D possibly corresponds to TRBD1 (6 bases). Trimming stripped 6 bases from V and 1 base from J, with 12 bases between. Germline-derived CDR1 and CDR2 are SNHLY and FYNNEI. The CDR3 covers 14 residues. CDR3 protein: CASRPGQFNYGYTF. The CDR3 nucleotides are TGTGCCAGCAGACCCGGACAGTTTAACTATGGCTACACCTTC.

The chain carries TRBV18 and TRBJ2-2; TRBD1 matches at 9 bases. Germline V gene data show CDR1 as KGHSH and CDR2 as LQKENI. The CDR3 spans 16 residues. The junction had 8 bases not matched to a gene; V was cut back by 5 bases and J by 4 bases. The CDR3 spells CASSFSDRGSTGELFF. CDR3 DNA: TGTGCCAGCTCATTCTCGGACAGGGGATCCACCGGGGAGCTGTTTTTT.

This clone was seen a few times. V and J are TRBV7-3 and TRBJ2-5; 7 bases align to TRBD2. Germline CDR1 SGHTA, CDR2 FQGTGA. Trimming removed 1 base from V and 5 bases from J; junction bases left unmatched: 10. This CDR3 comprises 16 residues. DNA of the CDR3: TGTGCCAGCAGCTTAATTGGGAGGGTAGAGGGGGAGACCCAGTACTTC. Protein sequence: CASSLIGRVEGETQYF.

This clone was seen a handful of times. The chain recombines TRBV4-1 with TRBJ2-2, with TRBD1 identical over 7 bases. There are 16 residues in the CDR3. Germline CDR1 and CDR2: MGHRA and YSYEKL. The trim removed 5 bases at V and 1 base at J, leaving 7 bases unmatched. CDR3 protein: CASSSVRTGNTGELFF. In DNA form, the CDR3 reads TGCGCCAGCAGCAGTGTTAGGACAGGGAACACCGGGGAGCTGTTTTTT.

The chain recombines TRBV28 with TRBJ2-3, with D possibly TRBD1 on 5 matching bases. V was clipped by 5 bases and J by 2 bases, with 14 bases between them. Germline V CDR1 and CDR2: MDHEN, SYDVKM. The CDR3 covers 15 residues. In nucleotides, the CDR3 is TGTGCCAGCAGTCTCCCAGGGTCCTACACAGATACGCAGTATTTT. This codes for CASSLPGSYTDTQYF.

The V and J genes are TRBV2 and TRBJ2-7; D is perhaps TRBD1 (6 bases). The CDR3 is 11 residues long. Trimming left V 10 bases short and J 2 bases short, with 9 bases between. Per the germline V gene, CDR1 is SNHLY and CDR2 is FYNNEI. This CDR3 reads CATGQTYEQYF. The DNA for the CDR3 is TGTGCCACCGGACAGACCTACGAGCAGTACTTC.

This clone was seen more than once but under ten times. This sequence joins TRBV30 and TRBJ2-7, with a weak D call TRBD1 (6 bases). The CDR3 runs to 13 residues. The V gene's germline CDR1 is GTSNPN and CDR2 SVGIG (reference sequence). Trimming took 0 bases from V and 3 from J, leaving 9 bases between them. CDR3 sequence (DNA): TGTGCCTGGAGTGTCTCAGGGGTCTACGAGCAGTACTTC. It encodes CAWSVSGVYEQYF. The full variable domain, completed using reference TRBV30 and TRBJ2-7, is SQTIHQWPATLVQPVGSPLSLECTVEGTSNPNLYWYRQAAGRGLQLLFYSVGIGQISSEVPQNLSASRPQDRQFILSSKKLLLSDSGFYLCAWSVSGVYEQYFGPGTRLTVT.

The CDR3 loop reads CASSMDSYTGELFF. In nucleotides, the CDR3 is TGTGCCAGTAGTATGGACAGCTACACCGGGGAGCTGTTTTTT. The V call is TRBV19, the J call TRBJ2-2, with D maybe TRBD1 (6 bases). The CDR3 covers 14 residues. Germline assignment: CDR1 LNHDA and CDR2 SQIVND (reference sequence). Between the trimmed V and J ends, which lost 3 bases and 3 bases, there was a span of 8 bases.

The rearrangement uses TRBV14 and TRBJ1-1; 7 bases line up with TRBD1. The CDR3 is made up of 15 amino acids. V shed 3 bases, J shed 4 bases, and the junction held 8 bases outside the gene matches. Germline loops: CDR1 SGHDN, CDR2 FVKESK. The CDR3 bases are TGTGCCAGCAGCCAGACACAGGGGATGAGCACTGAAGCTTTCTTT. Translated: CASSQTQGMSTEAFF.

This clone was picked up one time. The chain has TRBV4-1 and TRBJ1-2; D is uncertain. Trimming cost V 2 bases and J 3 bases, with 10 bases left between them. Per the germline V gene, CDR1 is MGHRA and CDR2 is YSYEKL. The CDR3 runs to 14 residues. CDR3 sequence reads: CASSQIGAYYGYTF. The CDR3 nucleotides are TGCGCCAGCAGCCAAATAGGAGCCTACTATGGCTACACCTTC.

J is TRBJ1-3 and V is TRBV2; a possible D gene is TRBD1 (6 bases). Germline V gene sequence: CDR1 SNHLY, CDR2 FYNNEI. V was clipped by 1 base and J by 2 bases, with 9 bases between them. This CDR3 spans 15 amino acids. The CDR3 region has the DNA TGTGCCAGCAGTGAAGTAAAGGGGGCTGGAAACACCATATATTTT. Residues: CASSEVKGAGNTIYF.

The chain employs TRBV2 and TRBJ1-6; D call uncertain. Trimming shortened V by 6 bases and J by 5 bases, and 5 bases separated the two germline ends. CDR1 is SNHLY, CDR2 FYNNEI, per germline. The CDR3 extends over 12 amino acids. The CDR3, as DNA: TGTGCCAGCAGCCAGAATAATTCACCCCTCCACTTT. It specifies CASSQNNSPLHF.

This clone has just one count. The genes are TRBV5-4 and TRBJ2-1; TRBD1 aligns across 9 bases. Trimming took 4 bases from V and 6 from J; bases not matched to a gene: 8. Per the germline V gene, CDR1 is SGHNT and CDR2 is YYREEE (reference sequence). The CDR3 runs to 15 residues. In DNA form, the CDR3 reads TGTGCCAGCAGCCCCATAATGGACAGGGGCAATGAGCAGTTCTTC. This encodes CASSPIMDRGNEQFF.